These 19 T cell receptor beta chains came from one sample sequenced in a study of blood T cells in healthy people across ages. The second PCR ran roughly 7 to 12 cycles with a sample-barcoded 5' primer and J-beta primers. Via MiXCR, TCRdb re-called the 5' RACE reads, giving one row per CDR3 protein. Altogether more than 900,000 distinct CDR3 sequences are present, approximately 32% being singletons, with the ten largest covering approximately 10%. These same data were also listed under a study on T cells of mothers and their children.

Sequencing was carried out using blood. These receptors all stem from a middle-aged woman in good health.

This CDR3 is CSARDRGTMYQPQHF. CDR3 sequence (DNA): TGCAGTGCTAGAGATAGGGGGACGATGTATCAGCCCCAGCATTTT. This sequence joins TRBV20-1 and TRBJ1-5; D might be TRBD1 (6 bases). The germline CDR1 and CDR2 sequences are DFQATT and SNEGSKA (reference sequence). CDR3 length: 15 residues. The V end lost 0 bases, the J end lost 5 bases, and 14 bases lay between the germline ends.

As for this clonotype: Given a much more abundant clone one base away, this may be a read error. The chain uses TRBV7-3 and TRBJ1-2; tentatively, D is TRBD1 (5 bases). The CDR3 runs 17 residues. The V end lost 1 base, the J end lost 7 bases, and 22 bases lay between the germline ends. Germline-derived CDR1 and CDR2 are SGHTA and FQGTGA. The CDR3 protein is CASSLNPSGWGSGGYTF. The CDR3 region has the DNA TGTGCCAGCAGCTTAAATCCCTCGGGGTGGGGGAGCGGTGGCTACACCTTC.

This chain links TRBV5-1 with TRBJ2-3, with TRBD2 identical over 10 bases. Germline V gene sequence: CDR1 SGHRS, CDR2 YFSETQ. The CDR3 extends over 17 amino acids. The ends lost 3 bases at V and 3 bases at J; junction bases unmatched: 10. The chain's CDR3 is CASSSGLAAIQTDTQYF. The CDR3 DNA is TGCGCCAGCAGCTCCGGACTAGCGGCGATACAAACAGATACGCAGTATTTT.

This clonotype was picked up many times. This sequence joins TRBV4-1 and TRBJ2-7, with TRBD1 matching over 10 bases. Germline assignment: CDR1 MGHRA and CDR2 YSYEKL. This CDR3 is built from 15 residues. Trimming at V came to 3 bases and at J to 1 base, leaving 3 bases not matched to a gene. The CDR3 DNA follows: TGCGCCAGCAGCCATGGACAGGGGGGTTCCTACGAGCAGTACTTC. Protein product: CASSHGQGGSYEQYF.

This clonotype was picked up a small number of times. The rearrangement joins TRBV7-2 to TRBJ2-4; 12 nucleotides match TRBD2. The J call may not be correct, given that the DNA end is closer to TRBJ2-7. CDR3 length equals 16 residues. Germline V lookup: CDR1 SGHTA, CDR2 FQGNSA. The CDR3 bases are TGTGCCAGCAGCTTCCTAGCGGGGGGGCCGGTTTCCGAGCAGTACTTC. Its protein product is CASSFLAGGPVSEQYF.

In DNA form, the CDR3 reads TGTGCCATCAGTGATAGCAAGGGGCACAATGAGCAGTTCTTC. Translated: CAISDSKGHNEQFF. The chain is built from TRBV10-3 and TRBJ2-1, with D possibly matching TRBD1 (5 bases). CDR1 and CDR2 (germline): ENHRY, SYGVKD. Trimming removed 3 bases from V and 5 bases from J, with 11 bases in between. The CDR3 is 14 residues long.

J is TRBJ2-3 and V is TRBV20-1; D is uncertain. The V gene's germline CDR1 is DFQATT and CDR2 SNEGSKA (reference sequence). V lost 3 bases, J lost 0 bases, and 13 bases lay in between. The CDR3 is 15 amino acids. Here the CDR3 DNA reads TGCAGTGCTAGCAGCTCTACCTCCAGCACAGATACGCAGTATTTT. Protein product: CSASSSTSSTDTQYF.

The chain joins TRBV7-2 to TRBJ1-5; 7 bases match TRBD1. This CDR3 is 16 amino acids long. Germline V CDR1 and CDR2: SGHTA, FQGNSA. V was clipped by 5 bases and J by 0 bases; unmatched bases: 7. CDR3 bases: TGTGCCAGCAGCCGGGACAGCCGTTATAGCAATCAGCCCCAGCATTTT. This encodes CASSRDSRYSNQPQHF.

The V and J genes are TRBV9 and TRBJ1-1; D unresolved. The germline gives CDR1 SGDLS, CDR2 YYNGEE. The germline V and J ends were trimmed by 6 bases and 5 bases, with 11 bases remaining between them. This CDR3 has 12 amino acids. The CDR3 sequence: CASNTEGTEAFF. The CDR3 bases are TGTGCCAGCAACACCGAAGGAACTGAAGCTTTCTTT.

This clonotype was observed a handful of times. The DNA for the CDR3 is TGCGCCAGCAACCCCCCCGACAGGGTACGCACAGATACGCAGTATTTT. This encodes CASNPPDRVRTDTQYF. The V call is TRBV4-1, the J call TRBJ2-3, with 7 positions matching TRBD1. Germline loops: CDR1 MGHRA, CDR2 YSYEKL. J gave up 1 base and V 7 bases, and 11 bases lay outside the gene matches. There are 16 residues in the CDR3.

This clonotype was seen once. The chain combines TRBV20-1 with TRBJ1-1; 7 bases agree with TRBD1. V shed 0 bases and J 4 bases; nucleotides not matched to a gene: 11. The CDR3 has 16 residues. Looked up from germline, CDR1 is DFQATT and CDR2 is SNEGSKA (reference sequence). CDR3 sequence reads: CSARDTRRGPTTEAFF. CDR3 nucleotides: TGCAGTGCTAGAGATACCCGTAGGGGGCCGACCACTGAAGCTTTCTTT.

This clonotype was picked up a small number of times. The chain couples TRBV7-2 to TRBJ1-1; D not certain. CDR1 and CDR2 from the germline V gene are SGHTA and FQGNSA. V was clipped by 4 bases and J by 4 bases, with 7 bases between them. The CDR3 spans 12 residues. This CDR3 is CASSYEFTEAFF. The DNA of the CDR3 is TGTGCCAGCAGCTACGAGTTCACTGAAGCTTTCTTT.

Remarks on this clonotype: At one end the junction does not follow the germline gene, possibly because of a read error. The rearrangement joins TRBV5-1 to TRBJ2-3, with D possibly being TRBD2 (5 bases). CDR1 and CDR2 (germline): SGHRS, YFSETQ. The CDR3 totals 15 residues. The CDR3 loop is CASSLGRPSTDAQYF. The CDR3 nucleotides read TGCGCCAGCAGCTTGGGGCGACCTAGCACAGATGCGCAGTATTTT.

This chain links TRBV5-5 with TRBJ1-2; D ambiguous. CDR3 length equals 14 residues. Germline V gene lookup returns CDR1 SGHKS and CDR2 YYEKEE (reference sequence). V lost 0 bases, J lost 2 bases, and 8 bases lay in between. In nucleotides, the CDR3 is TGTGCCAGCAGCTTGGTGGACGCAAACTATGGCTACACCTTC. Protein sequence: CASSLVDANYGYTF.

The chain employs TRBV5-6 and TRBJ1-5; no definite D call. CDR1 and CDR2 (germline): SGHDT, YYEEEE. This CDR3 has 13 amino acids. Trimming removed 3 bases at V and 8 bases at J, with 12 bases between. The chain's CDR3 is CASSSSLAEPQHF. CDR3 DNA sequence: TGTGCCAGCAGCTCCTCCTTGGCAGAGCCCCAGCATTTT.

This clonotype was detected only a few times. The V and J genes are TRBV29-1 and TRBJ2-5; 7 bases agree with TRBD1. The CDR3 runs 14 residues. The J segment lost 5 bases and the V segment lost 6 bases, leaving 12 bases of the junction unmatched. The germline V gene has CDR1 SQVTM and CDR2 ANQGSEA. CDR3 in amino acids: CSVAAGGMTETQYF. In nucleotides, the CDR3 is TGCAGCGTAGCCGCAGGGGGTATGACTGAGACCCAGTACTTC.

The CDR3 protein is CASSRQGTLNTEAFF. The DNA for the CDR3 is TGTGCCAGCAGCCGACAGGGGACCCTGAACACTGAAGCTTTCTTT. This sequence joins TRBV7-8 and TRBJ1-1; the match to TRBD1 covers 8 bases. CDR3 length: 15 amino acids. Germline assignment: CDR1 SGHVS and CDR2 FQNEAQ. V trimming: 5 bases; J trimming: 0 bases; junction bases outside the gene matches: 5.

This clonotype was observed many times. The genes are TRBV7-8 and TRBJ2-5; TRBD2 matches 7 bases. V shed 5 bases, J shed 1 base, and the junction held 10 bases outside the gene matches. Germline V lookup: CDR1 SGHVS, CDR2 FQNEAQ. The CDR3 consists of 16 residues. In DNA form, the CDR3 reads TGTGCCAGCAGCCTAGGACTAGTAGCCTTCCAAGAGACCCAGTACTTC. This gives the protein CASSLGLVAFQETQYF. The full variable domain, its missing parts supplied by reference TRBV7-8 and TRBJ2-5, is GAGVSQSPRYKVAKRGQDVALRCDPISGHVSLFWYQQALGQGPEFLTYFQNEAQLDKSGLPSDRFFAERPEGSVSTLKIQRTQQEDSAVYLCASSLGLVAFQETQYFGPGTRLLVL.

As for this clonotype: A much larger clone lies one base from this, so it may be a read error. The V gene is TRBV27, the J gene TRBJ2-7; D is perhaps TRBD1 (6 bases). The V and J ends lost 6 bases and 5 bases respectively, with 14 bases between them. Germline CDR1 and CDR2: MNHEY and SMNVEV (reference sequence). CDR3 length equals 13 residues. CDR3 DNA: TGTGCCAGCAGGTTACGCAGGGGAAACGAGCAGTACTTC. Translated, it gives CASRLRRGNEQYF.